This T cell receptor beta chain was recorded in a study of OX40 agonist ivuxolimab in advanced cancers. Repertoires were generated with immunoSEQ multiplex PCR, while TCRdb's copy carries only in-frame clones and drops some. The sample has approximately 91,000 clones, 80% to 90% seen once. With V trimmed by 4 bases and J by 4 bases, 9 bases remained unmatched. CDR1 is SQVTM, CDR2 ANQGSEA, per germline. The CDR3 loop spans 15 amino acids. Points from the study as a whole: Clonal expansion by week 6 occurred in CD4+ and CD8+ blood T cells (at 0.1 to 3.0 mg/kg).

As concerns this clone: Its antigen is undetermined.

This sequence originates from an adult with an advanced solid tumor such as melanoma, head and neck, liver or kidney cancer. The gene calls are TRBV29-1 and TRBJ2-2, with 7 bases identical to TRBD1. The sequenced sample was CD4+ or CD8+ T cells sorted from blood, obtained in a trial of the OX40 agonist ivuxolimab. The CDR3 is CSVVAGGFSTGELFF. As DNA, the CDR3 is TGCAGCGTTGTGGCAGGGGGTTTTAGCACCGGGGAGCTGTTTTTT.